Listed below are T cell receptor beta chains from one sample, sequenced in a study of Graves' ophthalmopathy and Graves' hyperthyroidism. TCRdb re-analysed the multiplex PCR reads in MiXCR, keeping a single row per CDR3 protein. The sample has about 1.2 million distinct CDR3 sequences, about two fifths seen once. The specimen was peripheral blood or thyroid tissue (not recorded which). These receptors were taken from an adult man with Graves' hyperthyroidism. CDR3s include the opening cysteine and the closing phenylalanine or tryptophan. Each record gives: J gene, D gene, clone size, V gene, CDR3 protein, CDR3 DNA. The D gene is left open where the match is weak. The size field is filled for only some rows; it gives once, few, many or a size class.

j_gene: TRBJ2-2
d_gene: NA
abundance: many
v_gene: TRBV7-3
CDR3aa: CASSLAATGELFF
CDR3nt: TGTGCCAGCAGCTTAGCGGCCACCGGGGAGCTGTTTTTT

j_gene: TRBJ1-2
d_gene: NA
abundance: NA
v_gene: TRBV6-5
CDR3aa: CAISPSQGGGGYTF
CDR3nt: TGTGCCATCAGTCCTTCACAGGGTGGTGGAGGCTACACCTTC

j_gene: TRBJ2-2
d_gene: NA
abundance: NA
v_gene: TRBV13
CDR3aa: CASTTGRRTGELFF
CDR3nt: TGTGCCAGCACCACAGGCCGGCGCACCGGGGAGCTGTTTTTT

j_gene: TRBJ1-1
d_gene: NA
abundance: NA
v_gene: TRBV2
CDR3aa: CASRNRGDSTEAFF
CDR3nt: TGTGCCAGCAGGAACCGGGGGGATTCCACTGAAGCTTTCTTT

j_gene: TRBJ2-7
d_gene: NA
abundance: NA
v_gene: TRBV7-6
CDR3aa: CVSSFANSFPGSEQYF
CDR3nt: TGTGTCAGCAGCTTCGCTAACTCATTCCCCGGAAGCGAGCAGTACTTC

j_gene: TRBJ2-5
d_gene: TRBD2
abundance: many
v_gene: TRBV12-3/TRBV12-4
CDR3aa: CASSELAGVGETQYF
CDR3nt: TGTGCCAGCAGTGAGCTAGCGGGAGTGGGGGAGACCCAGTACTTC

j_gene: TRBJ1-5
d_gene: NA
abundance: NA
v_gene: TRBV5-5
CDR3aa: CASSLLPGGTGNQPQHF
CDR3nt: TGTGCCAGCAGCTTGTTACCCGGAGGGACCGGCAATCAGCCCCAGCATTTT

j_gene: TRBJ1-6
d_gene: TRBD1
abundance: NA
v_gene: TRBV7-2
CDR3aa: CASSLYGTGGNSPLHF
CDR3nt: TGTGCCAGCAGTTTATATGGGACAGGTGGCAATTCACCCCTCCACTTT

j_gene: TRBJ2-2
d_gene: TRBD1
abundance: once
v_gene: TRBV5-1
CDR3aa: CASSLHLTGTGTGELFF
CDR3nt: TGCGCCAGCAGCCTCCACCTGACAGGGACGGGGACCGGGGAGCTGTTTTTT

j_gene: TRBJ1-5
d_gene: TRBD1
abundance: many
v_gene: TRBV5-4
CDR3aa: CASSPDRAGNQPQHF
CDR3nt: TGTGCCAGCAGCCCGGACAGGGCGGGCAATCAGCCCCAGCATTTT

j_gene: TRBJ2-7
d_gene: NA
abundance: few
v_gene: TRBV2
CDR3aa: CASSEIGGKYEQYF
CDR3nt: TGTGCCAGCAGTGAAATTGGGGGGAAATACGAGCAGTACTTC

j_gene: TRBJ1-1
d_gene: NA
abundance: many
v_gene: TRBV12-3/TRBV12-4
CDR3aa: CASSWGQNTEAFF
CDR3nt: TGTGCCAGCAGCTGGGGACAGAACACTGAAGCTTTCTTT

j_gene: TRBJ2-3
d_gene: TRBD1
abundance: NA
v_gene: TRBV9
CDR3aa: CASSVRGQGMADTQYF
CDR3nt: TGTGCCAGCAGCGTCAGGGGACAGGGTATGGCAGATACGCAGTATTTT

j_gene: TRBJ2-1
d_gene: NA
abundance: once
v_gene: TRBV7-3
CDR3aa: CASSLSPRVSYNEQFF
CDR3nt: TGTGCCAGCAGCTTAAGTCCCAGGGTCTCCTACAATGAGCAGTTCTTC

j_gene: TRBJ2-5
d_gene: NA
abundance: NA
v_gene: TRBV29-1
CDR3aa: CSVDTGRQETQYF
CDR3nt: TGCAGCGTTGATACAGGAAGGCAAGAGACCCAGTACTTC

j_gene: TRBJ2-7
d_gene: TRBD1
abundance: many
v_gene: TRBV5-1
CDR3aa: CASSLASWDRASYEQYF
CDR3nt: TGCGCCAGCAGCTTGGCATCCTGGGACAGGGCCTCCTACGAGCAGTACTTC

j_gene: TRBJ2-5
d_gene: TRBD1
abundance: few
v_gene: TRBV6-5
CDR3aa: CASSYRRGQEQETQYF
CDR3nt: TGTGCCAGCAGTTACCGCAGGGGGCAGGAACAAGAGACCCAGTACTTC

j_gene: TRBJ1-6
d_gene: NA
abundance: few
v_gene: TRBV28
CDR3aa: CASSFLAGASSPLHF
CDR3nt: TGTGCCAGCAGTTTTTTAGCGGGGGCTAGTTCACCCCTCCACTTT

j_gene: TRBJ1-6
d_gene: NA
abundance: many
v_gene: TRBV14
CDR3aa: CASSQVGRSRALHF
CDR3nt: TGTGCCAGCAGCCAAGTAGGCAGGAGTCGTGCCCTCCACTTT

j_gene: TRBJ1-5
d_gene: NA
abundance: NA
v_gene: TRBV19
CDR3aa: CASGTKSNQPQHF
CDR3nt: TGTGCCAGCGGGACCAAGAGCAATCAGCCCCAGCATTTT

j_gene: TRBJ2-2
d_gene: NA
abundance: NA
v_gene: TRBV2
CDR3aa: CASRLGSSTGELFF
CDR3nt: TGTGCCAGCAGACTCGGGAGCTCCACCGGGGAGCTGTTTTTT

j_gene: TRBJ2-7
d_gene: NA
abundance: many
v_gene: TRBV5-1
CDR3aa: CASSTPSSSYEQYF
CDR3nt: TGCGCCAGCAGCACCCCCAGCAGCTCCTACGAGCAGTACTTC

j_gene: TRBJ1-3
d_gene: NA
abundance: NA
v_gene: TRBV29-1
CDR3aa: CSVGGRGDYGYTIYF
CDR3nt: TGCAGCGTTGGGGGCAGGGGCGACTATGGCTACACCATATATTTT

j_gene: TRBJ2-7
d_gene: TRBD2
abundance: NA
v_gene: TRBV7-8
CDR3aa: CASSPTRGLAGFGEQYF
CDR3nt: TGTGCCAGCAGCCCCACCCGCGGACTAGCGGGGTTTGGCGAGCAGTACTTC

j_gene: TRBJ2-5
d_gene: NA
abundance: many
v_gene: TRBV12-3/TRBV12-4
CDR3aa: CASSLDGIKTQYF
CDR3nt: TGTGCCAGCAGTTTGGATGGGATTAAGACCCAGTACTTC

j_gene: TRBJ2-1
d_gene: NA
abundance: NA
v_gene: TRBV11-2
CDR3aa: CASSLNRQGGSSYNEQFF
CDR3nt: TGTGCCAGCAGCTTAAACCGACAGGGAGGGAGCTCCTACAATGAGCAGTTCTTC

j_gene: TRBJ1-2
d_gene: TRBD1
abundance: many
v_gene: TRBV9
CDR3aa: CASSITGQGGYGYTF
CDR3nt: TGTGCCAGCAGCATCACGGGACAGGGGGGCTATGGCTACACCTTC

j_gene: TRBJ2-5
d_gene: TRBD1
abundance: NA
v_gene: TRBV25-1
CDR3aa: CASSVAGQGQKTQYF
CDR3nt: TGTGCCAGCAGCGTTGCGGGACAGGGTCAAAAGACCCAGTACTTC

j_gene: TRBJ2-3
d_gene: NA
abundance: NA
v_gene: TRBV7-8
CDR3aa: CASRSSLNTQYF
CDR3nt: TGTGCCAGCAGGTCATCTCTAAATACGCAGTATTTT

j_gene: TRBJ1-2
d_gene: NA
abundance: NA
v_gene: TRBV18
CDR3aa: CASSPSGTGSYTF
CDR3nt: TGTGCCAGCTCACCATCCGGGACGGGAAGCTACACCTTC

j_gene: TRBJ1-5
d_gene: TRBD1
abundance: NA
v_gene: TRBV10-3
CDR3aa: CAIKADRAGMQPQHF
CDR3nt: TGTGCCATCAAAGCGGACAGGGCGGGAATGCAGCCCCAGCATTTT

j_gene: TRBJ1-5
d_gene: TRBD1
abundance: few
v_gene: TRBV7-9
CDR3aa: CAGSLGLGQERQPQHF
CDR3nt: TGTGCCGGCAGCTTAGGACTCGGACAGGAACGTCAGCCCCAGCATTTT

j_gene: TRBJ2-7
d_gene: TRBD1
abundance: NA
v_gene: TRBV7-2
CDR3aa: CASSLRQGYGEQYF
CDR3nt: TGTGCCAGCAGCCTCAGACAGGGGTACGGCGAGCAGTACTTC

j_gene: TRBJ1-5
d_gene: NA
abundance: NA
v_gene: TRBV7-9
CDR3aa: CASSLSAGSRFSRQPQHF
CDR3nt: TGTGCCAGCAGCTTGAGTGCAGGGTCACGGTTTTCGCGTCAGCCCCAGCATTTT

j_gene: TRBJ1-6
d_gene: TRBD1
abundance: NA
v_gene: TRBV9
CDR3aa: CASSGGDSYPPLHF
CDR3nt: TGTGCCAGCAGCGGGGGGGACAGCTATCCACCCCTCCACTTT

j_gene: TRBJ1-2
d_gene: NA
abundance: many
v_gene: TRBV30
CDR3aa: CAWSARMYGYTF
CDR3nt: TGTGCCTGGAGTGCGCGGATGTATGGCTACACCTTC

j_gene: TRBJ2-2
d_gene: TRBD1
abundance: many
v_gene: TRBV12-3/TRBV12-4
CDR3aa: CASRRNTGDRTGELFF
CDR3nt: TGTGCCAGCAGACGGAACACAGGGGATCGTACCGGGGAGCTGTTTTTT

j_gene: TRBJ2-7
d_gene: NA
abundance: many
v_gene: TRBV29-1
CDR3aa: CSVEDPGRLYEQYF
CDR3nt: TGCAGCGTTGAAGACCCAGGGAGACTCTACGAGCAGTACTTC

j_gene: TRBJ1-2
d_gene: TRBD1
abundance: NA
v_gene: TRBV27
CDR3aa: CASSQGAWGYTF
CDR3nt: TGTGCCAGCAGTCAGGGGGCTTGGGGCTACACCTTC

j_gene: TRBJ2-2
d_gene: TRBD1
abundance: NA
v_gene: TRBV5-1
CDR3aa: CASRSGDRNTGELFF
CDR3nt: TGTGCCAGCAGAAGTGGGGACAGGAACACCGGGGAGTTGTTTTTT

j_gene: TRBJ1-3
d_gene: NA
abundance: few
v_gene: TRBV4-1
CDR3aa: CASSQVGRNTIYF
CDR3nt: TGCGCCAGCAGCCAAGTAGGGCGGAACACCATATATTTT

j_gene: TRBJ1-1
d_gene: NA
abundance: NA
v_gene: TRBV6-2/TRBV6-3
CDR3aa: CASSYRGSAGTEAFF
CDR3nt: TGTGCCAGCAGTTACCGGGGCTCGGCGGGCACTGAAGCTTTCTTT